The 18 T cell receptor beta chains below all came from one sample that was sequenced in a study of shared clonotypes between healthy human individuals. TCRdb keeps only in-frame clones here, not all; method: immunoSEQ multiplex PCR. The table has 950,000 to 1,100,000 clones, about 80% seen once; the top ten hold 0.6% to 0.75%. The sequencing sample was made of memory CD4+ T cells from PBMCs. Indicated subset: CD45RA-negative fraction. Receptor source: a young man in good health. Some clones in this sample may be carry-over from other donors' samples.

The V call is TRBV29-1, the J call TRBJ2-3; tentatively, D is TRBD1 (8 bases). V gave up 6 bases and J gave up 4 bases, with 17 bases separating them. The CDR3 has 14 amino acids. CDR1 is SQVTM and CDR2 is ANQGSEA in the germline V gene. The CDR3 loop reads CSVGLGTGADTQYF. DNA for the CDR3: TGCAGCGTCGGACTAGGGACAGGAGCAGATACGCAGTATTTT.

V and J are TRBV5-5 and TRBJ1-5; maybe TRBD1 (6 bases). The CDR3 has 15 residues. The germline V and J ends were trimmed by 1 base and 3 bases, with 11 bases remaining between them. Germline values: CDR1 SGHKS, CDR2 YYEKEE (reference sequence). The CDR3 sequence: CASSLWGRDNQPQHF. The CDR3 nucleotides are TGTGCCAGCAGCTTGTGGGGGCGTGACAATCAGCCCCAGCATTTT.

This chain links TRBV6-5 with TRBJ2-5, with 12 bases that match TRBD2. In germline, CDR1 is MNHEY, CDR2 SVGAGI. V shed 0 bases and J 4 bases; nucleotides not matched to a gene: 3. The CDR3 runs 16 residues. CDR3 region: CASSYSGLAGSETQYF. The CDR3 DNA reads as TGTGCCAGCAGTTACTCAGGACTAGCGGGATCAGAGACCCAGTACTTC.

The genes are TRBV2 and TRBJ2-7, with 8 nucleotides matching TRBD1. V trimming: 5 bases; J trimming: 3 bases; junction bases outside the gene matches: 9. Germline V gene sequence: CDR1 SNHLY, CDR2 FYNNEI. This CDR3 spans 15 amino acids. The CDR3 loop reads CASSYGQGSLYEQYF. The CDR3 bases are TGTGCCAGCAGTTATGGACAGGGAAGTCTCTACGAGCAGTACTTC.

The chain employs TRBV28 and TRBJ2-7, with D maybe TRBD2 (5 bases). The ends were cut back, 4 bases at V and 0 bases at J, with 13 bases in the middle. The CDR3 extends over 15 amino acids. Germline CDR1 and CDR2: MDHEN and SYDVKM. The DNA for the CDR3 is TGTGCCAGCAGTTATTTGCGGGCCTACTCCTACGAGCAGTACTTC. Translated, it gives CASSYLRAYSYEQYF.

The chain uses TRBV5-5 and TRBJ2-2; 8 positions agree with TRBD1. After removal of 2 bases from V and 2 bases from J, the junction contained 5 bases not matched to a gene. CDR1 is SGHKS and CDR2 is YYEKEE in the germline V gene (reference sequence). The CDR3 is 16 amino acids. CDR3: CASSFRQGANTGELFF. The DNA for the CDR3 is TGTGCCAGCAGCTTCCGGCAGGGGGCAAACACCGGGGAGCTGTTTTTT.

The V gene is TRBV5-1, the J gene TRBJ2-2, with D perhaps TRBD2 (5 bases). The germline gives CDR1 SGHRS, CDR2 YFSETQ. The CDR3 covers 16 residues. Trimming shortened V by 4 bases and J by 0 bases, and 13 bases separated the two germline ends. The CDR3: CASSPRVVSNTGELFF. The CDR3 coding sequence is TGCGCCAGCAGCCCGAGGGTGGTATCGAACACCGGGGAGCTGTTTTTT.

The chain couples TRBV27 to TRBJ2-5; no clear D. Deletions cut 4 bases from V and 4 bases from J, with 10 bases between. The germline V gene has CDR1 MNHEY and CDR2 SMNVEV (reference sequence). The CDR3 contains 13 residues. The CDR3 region is CASSSWGGETQYF. The CDR3 coding sequence is TGTGCCAGCAGTTCGTGGGGTGGAGAGACCCAGTACTTC.

The V call is TRBV2, the J call TRBJ2-1; 7 nucleotides agree with TRBD2. CDR1 and CDR2 (germline): SNHLY, FYNNEI. The CDR3 consists of 14 residues. With V trimmed by 8 bases and J by 6 bases, 10 bases remained unmatched. The CDR3 sequence is CASLEGGPGNEQFF. The CDR3 region has the DNA TGTGCCAGCTTGGAGGGAGGGCCAGGCAATGAGCAGTTCTTC.

The V gene is TRBV4-1, the J gene TRBJ1-4; unclear D gene. Between the trimmed V and J ends, which lost 4 bases and 0 bases, there was a span of 12 bases. Germline V lookup: CDR1 MGHRA, CDR2 YSYEKL. This CDR3 is 16 amino acids long. In nucleotides, the CDR3 is TGCGCCAGCAGCCTGTACGACACACCAACTAATGAAAAACTGTTTTTT. Protein product: CASSLYDTPTNEKLFF.

The chain carries TRBV28 and TRBJ1-6, with no clear D. The CDR3 length is 14 residues. The V end lost 3 bases, the J end lost 10 bases, and 13 bases lay between the germline ends. CDR1 MDHEN and CDR2 SYDVKM come from the germline V gene. CDR3 DNA: TGTGCCAGCAGTTTTGGGGATCCGGGGTCACCCCTCCACTTT. As protein: CASSFGDPGSPLHF.

The gene calls are TRBV7-2 and TRBJ1-2; 12 bases match TRBD1. The CDR3 totals 15 residues. Germline CDR1 reads SGHTA; CDR2 reads FQGNSA. The junction had 3 bases not matched to a gene; V was cut back by 3 bases and J by 4 bases. CDR3 sequence reads: CASSLGQGAFYGYTF. For the CDR3, the DNA is TGTGCCAGCAGCTTGGGACAGGGGGCCTTCTATGGCTACACCTTC.

The J gene is TRBJ2-3, the V gene TRBV5-5; 7 positions agree with TRBD1. CDR3 length: 15 residues. The ends lost 3 bases at V and 2 bases at J; junction bases unmatched: 6. Germline CDR1 SGHKS, CDR2 YYEKEE (reference sequence). CDR3 region: CASSSQGSFTDTQYF. The CDR3 region has the DNA TGTGCCAGCAGCTCACAGGGGTCCTTCACAGATACGCAGTATTTT.

This clone has just one count. The genes are TRBV4-3 and TRBJ1-1; D call uncertain. The CDR3 is made up of 15 amino acids. Trimming stripped 2 bases from V and 1 base from J, with 11 bases between. Germline-derived CDR1 and CDR2 are LGHNA and YSLEER. The CDR3: CASSQNPSGNTEAFF. The CDR3 DNA is TGCGCCAGCAGCCAAAACCCGAGTGGGAACACTGAAGCTTTCTTT.

This clone was observed a single time. The sample carries other DNA sequences with the same CDR3. The chain carries TRBV28 and TRBJ2-3, with D unclear. Germline CDR1 MDHEN, CDR2 SYDVKM. This CDR3 spans 13 amino acids. V was clipped by 3 bases and J by 3 bases, with 7 bases between them. The CDR3 coding sequence is TGTGCCAGCAGTTTTCTTTCAACAGATACGCAGTATTTT. This translates into CASSFLSTDTQYF.

This chain links TRBV7-8 with TRBJ1-3; unclear D gene. Germline CDR1 and CDR2: SGHVS and FQNEAQ. The CDR3 covers 14 residues. Trimming cost V 2 bases and J 3 bases, with 8 bases left between them. CDR3 protein: CASSLSGGGNTIYF. Here the CDR3 DNA reads TGTGCCAGCAGCTTATCAGGAGGTGGAAACACCATATATTTT.

The gene calls are TRBV7-3 and TRBJ2-2; D is undetermined. Germline V gene lookup returns CDR1 SGHTA and CDR2 FQGTGA. The CDR3 covers 15 residues. Trimming removed 4 bases from V and 6 bases from J, with 15 bases in between. CDR3: CASSSSLGTSGELFF. As DNA, the CDR3 is TGTGCCAGCAGCTCATCCCTAGGAACATCCGGGGAGCTGTTTTTT.

This clone was detected only once. The chain is built from TRBV5-1 and TRBJ2-3, with D maybe TRBD2 (6 bases). In germline, CDR1 is SGHRS, CDR2 YFSETQ. The V and J ends lost 7 bases and 0 bases respectively, with 12 bases between them. The CDR3 totals 14 residues. CDR3 DNA sequence: TGCGCCAGCCAGCTCAGCGGGAGCACAGATACGCAGTATTTT. Translating it yields CASQLSGSTDTQYF. Full variable domain (missing parts from reference TRBV5-1 and TRBJ2-3): KAGVTQTPRYLIKTRGQQVTLSCSPISGHRSVSWYQQTPGQGLQFLFEYFSETQRNKGNFPGRFSGRQFSNSRSEMNVSTLELGDSALYLCASQLSGSTDTQYFGPGTRLTVL.